A single sample gave rise to the 14 T cell receptor beta chains below, sequenced in a study of blood T cells in healthy people across ages (dated by TCRdb to the mid-2010s). The protocol used for the library was 5' RACE. Sequencing took place on an Illumina HiSeq 2500. A second PCR of about 7 to 12 cycles was run with a J-beta primer mix and a sample-barcoded 5' primer. Through fastp at Q25 and MiXCR, TCRdb rebuilt clones from the public reads, retaining in-frame beta chains. Each entry is one CDR3 protein sequence, shown with its most common DNA and genes. The sample table contains hundreds of thousands of distinct CDR3 sequences; only one count was recorded for approximately 40% of them. In total, the top ten clones hold 30% of the sample. Sequenced input: blood. The receptors derive from a man of 80 years or more in good health.

The chain uses TRBV6-5 and TRBJ1-1; the D is unclear. Germline V gives CDR1 MNHEY, CDR2 SVGAGI. Deletions cut 0 bases from V and 5 bases from J, with 13 bases between. The CDR3 extends over 15 amino acids. The CDR3 nucleotides read TGTGCCAGCAGTTACTCTTATAAAGGAGATACTGAAGCTTTCTTT. This codes for CASSYSYKGDTEAFF.

This clonotype turned up a few times. The gene calls are TRBV2 and TRBJ2-4, with 11 bases matching TRBD2. Trimming took 6 bases from V and 6 from J; bases not matched to a gene: 7. Germline CDR1 and CDR2: SNHLY and FYNNEI. CDR3 length: 15 amino acids. The CDR3 DNA sequence: TGTGCCAGCAGCGCTAGCGGGAGGATTGGAAACATTCAGTACTTC. Protein product: CASSASGRIGNIQYF.

The J gene is TRBJ2-1, the V gene TRBV7-9, with TRBD1 identical over 11 bases. The V gene's germline CDR1 is SEHNR and CDR2 FQNEAQ (reference sequence). The J segment lost 9 bases and the V segment lost 5 bases, leaving 18 bases of the junction unmatched. This CDR3 comprises 18 residues. The CDR3 DNA is TGTGCCAGCAGCCCGCGCCCAGCCGGGACAGGGGGAATAAGTGAGCAGTTCTTC. Its protein is CASSPRPAGTGGISEQFF.

The rearrangement joins TRBV28 to TRBJ1-5; no definite D call. This CDR3 contains 14 residues. V was cut by 5 bases and J by 6 bases, with 14 bases left in between. The germline V gene has CDR1 MDHEN and CDR2 SYDVKM. Here the CDR3 DNA reads TGTGCCAGCAGTCGAAGGGCCGGCAGTCAGCCCCAGCATTTT. It is translated as CASSRRAGSQPQHF.

The chain has TRBV5-7 and TRBJ2-3; D is uncertain. TRBV5-7 counts as an open reading frame of uncertain function. V was cut by 4 bases and J by 5 bases, with 17 bases left in between. CDR3 size: 15 residues. CDR3 DNA: TGTGCCAGCAGCCCGATTAGCCTCCGAGGAGATACGCAGTATTTT. The encoded protein is CASSPISLRGDTQYF.

This clonotype has a handful of counts. The V gene is TRBV15, the J gene TRBJ2-5; no reliable D call. Trimming shortened V by 0 bases and J by 5 bases, and 10 bases separated the two germline ends. Germline V CDR1 and CDR2: LNHNV, YYDKDF (reference sequence). There are 14 residues in the CDR3. The CDR3 DNA follows: TGTGCCACCAGCAGAGAAAAAGGTGACGAGACCCAGTACTTC. Its translation: CATSREKGDETQYF.

This clonotype was found a few times. The chain employs TRBV7-6 and TRBJ2-3, with D maybe TRBD2 (6 bases). This CDR3 has 15 amino acids. Germline CDR1 reads SGHVS; CDR2 reads FNYEAQ. Trimming stripped 5 bases from V and 2 bases from J, with 14 bases between. The DNA of the CDR3 is TGTGCCAGCAGCCTTCAGGGAGGCCCCACAGATACGCAGTATTTT. It specifies CASSLQGGPTDTQYF.

The chain employs TRBV7-2 and TRBJ2-5; D might be TRBD2 (6 bases). This CDR3 spans 14 amino acids. Germline V lookup: CDR1 SGHTA, CDR2 FQGNSA. Trimming removed 3 bases from V and 0 bases from J, with 8 bases in between. CDR3 amino acids: CASSFAGYQETQYF. The CDR3 DNA reads as TGTGCCAGCAGCTTCGCGGGGTACCAAGAGACCCAGTACTTC.

The rearrangement uses TRBV28 and TRBJ2-6, with D unresolved. Germline V gene lookup returns CDR1 MDHEN and CDR2 SYDVKM. The CDR3 has 12 amino acids. V was pared by 7 bases and J by 4 bases, with 5 bases between. The CDR3: CASMKGANVLTF. The CDR3 DNA reads TGTGCCAGCATGAAGGGGGCCAACGTCCTGACTTTC.

V and J are TRBV9 and TRBJ2-1; D unclear. V was clipped by 3 bases and J by 7 bases, with 17 bases between them. Germline CDR1 and CDR2: SGDLS and YYNGEE. The CDR3 has 15 residues. CDR3 protein: CASSERVSGVNEQFF. The CDR3 DNA sequence: TGTGCCAGCAGCGAGAGAGTGAGTGGGGTTAATGAGCAGTTCTTC.

The rearrangement joins TRBV7-2 to TRBJ2-3; the D is unclear. The length of the CDR3 is 15 residues. The V and J ends lost 2 bases and 0 bases respectively, with 9 bases between them. Germline V gene sequence: CDR1 SGHTA, CDR2 FQGNSA. The CDR3 region is CASSLPVVSTDTQYF. The CDR3 DNA follows: TGTGCCAGCAGCTTACCGGTCGTTAGCACAGATACGCAGTATTTT. The complete variable domain, with remaining parts taken from reference TRBV7-2 and TRBJ2-3, reads GAGVSQSPSNKVTEKGKDVELRCDPISGHTALYWYRQSLGQGLEFLIYFQGNSAPDKSGLPSDRFSAERTGGSVSTLTIQRTQQEDSAVYLCASSLPVVSTDTQYFGPGTRLTVL.

The chain uses TRBV6-6 and TRBJ2-1; D is possibly TRBD2 (5 bases). The CDR3 runs 14 residues. CDR1 and CDR2 from the germline V gene are MNHNY and SVGAGI (reference sequence). The V end lost 6 bases, the J end lost 4 bases, and 13 bases lay between the germline ends. The CDR3 DNA follows: TGTGCCAGCAGCCGGGGTCGGACTTACAATGAGCAGTTCTTC. Translation gives CASSRGRTYNEQFF.

In this sample, this clonotype turned up a few times. The chain joins TRBV13 to TRBJ1-2; D not resolved. V lost 2 bases and J 3 bases, leaving 10 bases between the germline ends. Germline-derived CDR1 and CDR2 are PRHDT and FYEKMQ (reference sequence). This CDR3 is built from 14 residues. The chain's CDR3 is CASSLMIRDYGYTF. CDR3 nucleotides: TGTGCCAGCAGCTTAATGATAAGGGACTATGGCTACACCTTC.

This clonotype appeared a few times. V usage is TRBV5-1 and J usage is TRBJ2-5; D call uncertain. The CDR3 runs 15 residues. V lost 0 bases and J lost 2, with 11 bases in between. Germline V CDR1 and CDR2: SGHRS, YFSETQ. Here the CDR3 reads CASSLASAGQETQYF. CDR3 sequence (DNA): TGCGCCAGCAGCTTGGCGTCGGCAGGTCAAGAGACCCAGTACTTC.